The clone carrying this T cell receptor (beta chain) is classed as medium-sized. This sample is part of a study of spatial heterogeneity in lung cancer. Study background: Sequences of the beta chain were consistently detected in greater numbers than alpha-chain sequences.

TCRdb re-derived calls from the 5' RACE reads in MiXCR, one entry per CDR3 protein. This table holds fewer than 25,000 distinct CDR3 sequences, 9.7% found once. V gave up 5 bases and J gave up 2 bases; unmatched junction bases: 8. Germline-derived CDR1 and CDR2 are MDHEN and SYDVKM. The CDR3 totals 16 residues. Time point indicated: blood at routine non-recurrence follow-up after resection. The sequence was obtained from a male donor with early-stage non-small cell lung cancer. The source material was PBMCs, sampled at follow-up. The chain couples TRBV28 to TRBJ2-3; 9 nucleotides match TRBD1. The CDR3 coding sequence is TGTGCCAGCAGTCTAGGACAGGGGAGACACACAGATACGCAGTATTTT. The encoded protein is CASSLGQGRHTDTQYF.